The 9 T cell receptor beta chains listed next were all sequenced from one sample in a study of beta chain features in type 1 diabetes. Expressed TCRB transcripts were sequenced after all isolated RNA was converted to cDNA. Method: immunoSEQ multiplex PCR; TCRdb's copy keeps in-frame clones and lacks some. This sample has approximately 200,000 clones; over 8.5% occur once, and the top ten carry approximately 0.035%. Sequences were obtained from naive CD4+ T cells from blood. All receptors derive from a woman aged 18-29 years in good health.

The V and J genes are TRBV2 and TRBJ2-5, with a tentative D call TRBD2 (6 bases). CDR1 is SNHLY, CDR2 FYNNEI, per germline. Deletions cut 8 bases from V and 1 base from J, with 11 bases between. The CDR3 length is 13 residues. CDR3 nucleotides: TGTGCCAGCGGCCGGGAGTCCCAAGAGACCCAGTACTTC. Amino acid sequence: CASGRESQETQYF.

The chain has TRBV2 and TRBJ2-7; 11 positions agree with TRBD1. CDR3 length: 14 amino acids. The germline CDR1 and CDR2 sequences are SNHLY and FYNNEI. J lost 5 bases, V lost 3 bases, and 3 bases had no gene match. CDR3 region: CASSEDRGRDEQYF. Written as DNA, the CDR3 is TGTGCCAGCAGTGAGGACAGGGGGCGCGACGAGCAGTACTTC.

V gene TRBV7-9 combines with J gene TRBJ2-1; 7 bases agree with TRBD2. The CDR3 has 17 residues. Germline assignment: CDR1 SEHNR and CDR2 FQNEAQ (reference sequence). V dropped 4 bases and J dropped 2; count of bases not matched to a gene: 11. This chain's CDR3 is CASSSGGTILPYNEQFF. The CDR3 bases are TGTGCCAGCAGCTCCGGGGGGACCATCCTTCCCTACAATGAGCAGTTCTTC. The entire variable domain, with the rest obtained from reference TRBV7-9 and TRBJ2-1, is as follows: DTGVSQNPRHKITKRGQNVTFRCDPISEHNRLYWYRQTLGQGPEFLTYFQNEAQLEKSRLLSDRFSAERPKGSFSTLEIQRTEQGDSAMYLCASSSGGTILPYNEQFFGPGTRLTVL.

In its sample, this clone was seen a few times. Written as DNA, the CDR3 is TGCGCCAGCAGCCCCGGGACAGGGGGCCCTGAAGCTTTCTTT. Translated: CASSPGTGGPEAFF. V and J are TRBV5-1 and TRBJ1-1; TRBD1 matches 12 bases. Germline V CDR1 and CDR2: SGHRS, YFSETQ. The ends lost 4 bases at V and 6 bases at J; junction bases unmatched: 4. The CDR3 runs 14 residues.

The chain employs TRBV27 and TRBJ2-3, with 7 bases that match TRBD1. The length of the CDR3 is 14 residues. CDR1 and CDR2 (germline): MNHEY, SMNVEV (reference sequence). The trim removed 6 bases at V and 1 base at J, leaving 4 bases unmatched. The CDR3 spells CASRPQGGTDTQYF. The CDR3 nucleotides are TGTGCCAGCAGACCCCAGGGGGGCACAGATACGCAGTATTTT.

This clone has a handful of counts. CDR3 nucleotide sequence: TGTGCCAGCAGAAACGGACAGGGAGTACCCCCTGAAGCTTTCTTT. It is translated as CASRNGQGVPPEAFF. The chain links TRBV6-5 to TRBJ1-1; 8 bases are a match to TRBD1. The V gene's germline CDR1 is MNHEY and CDR2 SVGAGI. The V gene end was trimmed by 6 bases and the J gene end by 6 bases; junction bases not matched to a gene: 12. The CDR3 is 15 residues long.

This clone was detected a few times. CDR3 amino acids: CASSLGGLADYNEQFF. CDR3 coding DNA: TGTGCCAGCAGCTTGGGAGGACTAGCCGATTACAATGAGCAGTTCTTC. The chain recombines TRBV5-6 with TRBJ2-1; 8 bases align to TRBD2. Germline V gives CDR1 SGHDT, CDR2 YYEEEE. There are 16 residues in the CDR3. Losses at the gene ends were 0 bases for V and 4 bases for J; bases not matched to a gene: 6.

This clone came up a few times. The V call is TRBV7-9, the J call TRBJ2-7; 8 bases are shared with TRBD2. There are 15 residues in the CDR3. With 1 base clipped from V and 2 bases from J, the junction kept 4 bases outside the gene matches. The germline gives CDR1 SEHNR, CDR2 FQNEAQ (reference sequence). The CDR3 DNA sequence: TGTGCCAGCAGCTTAGAGGTCGGGAGGGCCTACGAGCAGTACTTC. Its translation: CASSLEVGRAYEQYF. Looking up the rest from reference TRBV7-9 and TRBJ2-7 gives the full variable domain: DTGVSQNPRHKITKRGQNVTFRCDPISEHNRLYWYRQTLGQGPEFLTYFQNEAQLEKSRLLSDRFSAERPKGSFSTLEIQRTEQGDSAMYLCASSLEVGRAYEQYFGPGTRLTVT.

The rearrangement uses TRBV5-1 and TRBJ1-1; 7 nucleotides agree with TRBD1. V trimming: 0 bases; J trimming: 3 bases; junction bases outside the gene matches: 2. The CDR3 spans 14 residues. Germline CDR1 and CDR2: SGHRS and YFSETQ. CDR3 protein: CASSLDRGYTEAFF. The CDR3 region has the DNA TGCGCCAGCAGCTTGGACAGGGGATACACTGAAGCTTTCTTT.